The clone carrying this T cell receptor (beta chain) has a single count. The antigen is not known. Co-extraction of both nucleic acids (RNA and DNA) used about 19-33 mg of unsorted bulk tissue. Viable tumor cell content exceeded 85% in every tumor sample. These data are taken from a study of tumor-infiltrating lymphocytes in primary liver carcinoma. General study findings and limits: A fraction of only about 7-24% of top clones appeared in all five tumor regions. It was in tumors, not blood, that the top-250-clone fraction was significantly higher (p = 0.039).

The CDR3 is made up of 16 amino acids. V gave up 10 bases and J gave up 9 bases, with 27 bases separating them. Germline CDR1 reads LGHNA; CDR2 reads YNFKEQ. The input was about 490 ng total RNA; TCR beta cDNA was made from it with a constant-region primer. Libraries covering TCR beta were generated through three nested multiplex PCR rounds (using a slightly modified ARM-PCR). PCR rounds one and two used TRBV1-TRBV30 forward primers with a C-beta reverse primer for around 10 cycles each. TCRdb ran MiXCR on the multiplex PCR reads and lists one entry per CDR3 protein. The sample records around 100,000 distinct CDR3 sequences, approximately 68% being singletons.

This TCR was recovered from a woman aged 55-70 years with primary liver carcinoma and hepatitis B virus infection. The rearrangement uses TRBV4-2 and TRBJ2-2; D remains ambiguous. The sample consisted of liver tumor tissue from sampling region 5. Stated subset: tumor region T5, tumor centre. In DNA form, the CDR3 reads TGTGCCACCCAACACATCCCCGGAGATCCCACGAGGGAGCTGTTTTTT. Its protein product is CATQHIPGDPTRELFF.